The rows below give T cell receptor beta chains drawn from one sample of a study of shared clonotypes between healthy human individuals. Generated by immunoSEQ multiplex PCR, the TCRdb table keeps only in-frame clones and is missing some. The sample consists of about 2 million clones, over 85% of them appearing once. Sequences were obtained from naive CD4+ T cells sorted from blood. The receptors stem from a man between 18 and 35 years old in good health. The CDR3 runs from the conserved cysteine through the conserved F or W. A D gene is named only where the DNA matches it firmly. Clone size appears in some rows only: once, few, many, or a class for an expanded clone.

J gene | D gene | CDR3 length | V gene | clone size | CDR3 protein | CDR3 DNA
TRBJ2-2 | . | 18 | TRBV25-1 | . | CASSDYYLSGAGTGELFF | TGTGCCAGCAGTGATTATTATTTAAGTGGGGCAGGCACCGGGGAGCTGTTTTTT
TRBJ1-5 | . | 17 | TRBV28 | . | CASSQDSSYDSNQPQHF | TGTGCCAGCAGCCAGGACAGCTCCTACGATAGCAATCAGCCCCAGCATTTT
TRBJ2-3 | TRBD2 | 15 | TRBV9 | . | CASSVAGGSTDTQYF | TGTGCCAGCAGCGTAGCGGGGGGAAGCACAGATACGCAGTATTTT
TRBJ1-6 | . | 15 | TRBV27 | . | CASCKGQTYNSPLHF | TGTGCCAGCTGTAAGGGGCAAACCTATAATTCACCCCTCCACTTT
TRBJ2-4 | . | 12 | TRBV11-2 | . | CASSLGRNIQYF | TGTGCCAGCAGCTTGGGGCGAAACATTCAGTACTTC
TRBJ1-1 | TRBD1 | 16 | TRBV15 | . | CATSRRDRGALTEAFF | TGTGCCACCAGCAGACGCGACAGGGGCGCCCTCACTGAAGCTTTCTTT
TRBJ2-7 | TRBD2 | 15 | TRBV7-2 | . | CASSGGLGGAYEQYF | TGTGCCAGCAGCGGGGGACTAGGAGGGGCGTACGAGCAGTACTTC
TRBJ1-2 | TRBD1 | 13 | TRBV27 | . | CASSFRGGHGYTF | TGTGCCAGCAGTTTTCGAGGGGGCCATGGCTACACCTTC
TRBJ1-2 | TRBD1 | 15 | TRBV29-1 | . | CSVETGFQAVYGYTF | TGCAGCGTTGAGACAGGGTTTCAGGCGGTTTATGGCTACACCTTC
TRBJ2-2 | . | 14 | TRBV19 | . | CASRPGGTTGELFF | TGTGCCAGTAGACCAGGGGGGACGACCGGGGAGCTGTTTTTT
TRBJ1-2 | TRBD1 | 11 | TRBV27 | . | CASTLTGGLTF | TGTGCCAGCACCCTAACAGGGGGGCTGACGTTC
TRBJ2-1 | . | 15 | TRBV7-9 | . | CASSPRASGYNEQFF | TGTGCCAGCAGCCCCCGAGCGAGCGGCTACAATGAGCAGTTCTTC
TRBJ2-3 | . | 15 | TRBV27 | . | CASSFYSGSTDTQYF | TGTGCCAGCAGTTTTTACTCTGGGAGCACAGATACGCAGTATTTT
TRBJ2-5 | . | 12 | TRBV2 | . | CASSFSQETQYF | TGTGCCAGCAGTTTCAGCCAAGAGACCCAGTACTTC
TRBJ2-2 | . | 16 | TRBV4-1 | . | CASSQDRRVGTGELFF | TGCGCCAGCAGCCAAGACCGGCGGGTCGGTACCGGGGAGCTGTTTTTT
TRBJ2-3 | . | 17 | TRBV19 | few | CASSISGLGLNTDTQYF | TGTGCCAGTAGTATTAGTGGTTTGGGGCTGAACACAGATACGCAGTATTTT
TRBJ2-2 | TRBD2 | 15 | TRBV6-5 | . | CASGLAGGYRGELFF | TGTGCCAGCGGCTTAGCGGGAGGGTACCGAGGGGAGCTGTTTTTT
TRBJ1-4 | TRBD1 | 15 | TRBV28 | . | CASSLRGQGVEKLFF | TGTGCCAGCAGTTTGCGGGGCCAGGGGGTCGAAAAACTGTTTTTT
TRBJ2-7 | . | 13 | TRBV2 | . | CATRSAASYEQYF | TGTGCCACCCGATCTGCAGCCTCCTACGAGCAGTACTTC
TRBJ2-5 | . | 14 | TRBV5-4 | . | CASSLGTAQETQYF | TGTGCCAGCAGCTTGGGGACAGCTCAAGAGACCCAGTACTTC
TRBJ2-5 | TRBD1 | 16 | TRBV2 | . | CASSAGTGKGQETQYF | TGTGCCAGCAGTGCCGGGACAGGGAAGGGCCAAGAGACCCAGTACTTC
TRBJ2-3 | TRBD2 | 15 | TRBV2 | . | CASCRIAGVTDTQYF | TGTGCCAGCTGCCGGATAGCGGGGGTCACAGATACGCAGTATTTT
TRBJ1-1 | . | 13 | TRBV6-1 | once | CASSVRQGTEAFF | TGTGCCAGCAGTGTGAGGCAGGGCACTGAAGCTTTCTTT
TRBJ2-5 | . | 13 | TRBV6-6 | . | CASRPGSQETQYF | TGTGCCAGCAGACCGGGGTCCCAAGAGACCCAGTACTTC
TRBJ2-7 | TRBD1 | 15 | TRBV5-4 | once | CASSLAGTGTHEQYF | TGTGCCAGCAGCTTGGCCGGGACAGGGACTCACGAGCAGTACTTC
TRBJ2-2 | . | 16 | TRBV10-1 | . | CASSEAKGANTGELFF | TGCGCCAGCAGTGAGGCGAAAGGGGCGAACACCGGGGAGCTGTTTTTT
TRBJ2-5 | . | 14 | TRBV7-7 | once | CASSFDRTGETQYF | TGTGCTAGCAGCTTCGACAGAACTGGGGAGACCCAGTACTTC
TRBJ1-2 | TRBD1 | 14 | TRBV30 | few | CAWSVHRGSYGYTF | TGTGCCTGGAGTGTACACAGGGGTAGCTATGGCTACACCTTC
TRBJ1-4 | TRBD1 | 15 | TRBV4-1 | . | CASSFGDRETEKLFF | TGCGCCAGCAGTTTTGGGGACAGGGAGACTGAAAAACTGTTTTTT
TRBJ1-2 | TRBD1 | 13 | TRBV19 | . | CASSTGQLYGYTF | TGTGCCAGTAGCACGGGACAGCTCTATGGCTACACCTTC
TRBJ2-2 | . | 14 | TRBV28 | . | CATKPGQNTGELFF | TGTGCCACAAAACCGGGACAGAACACCGGGGAGCTGTTTTTT
TRBJ1-1 | . | 13 | TRBV19 | . | CASSNQGRAEAFF | TGTGCCAGTAGTAATCAGGGGAGGGCTGAAGCTTTCTTT
TRBJ2-4 | . | 14 | TRBV5-6 | . | CASSLNGEPNIQYF | TGTGCCAGCAGCTTGAACGGGGAGCCAAACATTCAGTACTTC
TRBJ2-1 | . | 13 | TRBV5-4 | . | CASSLVIGNEQFF | TGTGCCAGCAGCTTGGTAATCGGCAATGAGCAGTTCTTC
TRBJ1-2 | . | 14 | TRBV5-4 | . | CASSFGGLYYGYTF | TGTGCCAGCAGCTTCGGGGGGCTGTACTATGGCTACACCTTC
TRBJ2-5 | . | 15 | TRBV4-3 | . | CASSQEAGTLQTQYF | TGCGCCAGCAGCCAAGAAGCAGGGACACTCCAGACCCAGTACTTC
TRBJ1-2 | TRBD1 | 15 | TRBV5-5 | . | CASSPGTGVNYGYTF | TGTGCCAGCAGCCCCGGGACAGGCGTAAACTATGGCTACACCTTC
TRBJ1-5 | . | 15 | TRBV19 | . | CASSPRPVSNQPQHF | TGTGCCAGTAGTCCGAGACCCGTTAGCAATCAGCCCCAGCATTTT